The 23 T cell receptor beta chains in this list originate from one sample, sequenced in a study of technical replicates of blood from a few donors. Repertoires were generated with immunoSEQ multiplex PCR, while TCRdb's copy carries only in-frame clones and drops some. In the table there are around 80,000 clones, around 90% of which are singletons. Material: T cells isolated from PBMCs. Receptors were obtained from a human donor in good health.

The CDR3 sequence is CASSSHSGSGRDTQYF. DNA of the CDR3: TGTGCCAGCAGTTCCCATAGCGGGAGTGGAAGAGATACGCAGTATTTT. This chain links TRBV6-5 with TRBJ2-3; 9 nucleotides line up with TRBD2. This CDR3 has 16 amino acids. Germline V lookup: CDR1 MNHEY, CDR2 SVGAGI. Unmatched junction bases numbered 10, after V lost 4 bases and J lost 5 bases.

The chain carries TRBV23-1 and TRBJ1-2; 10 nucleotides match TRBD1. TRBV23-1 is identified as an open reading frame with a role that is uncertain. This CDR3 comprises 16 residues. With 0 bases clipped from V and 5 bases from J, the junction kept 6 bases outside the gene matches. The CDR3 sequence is CASSQSEGQGKYGYTF. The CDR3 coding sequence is TGCGCCAGCAGTCAATCAGAGGGACAGGGGAAGTATGGCTACACCTTC.

CDR3 in amino acids: CASSLSGGGQFEAFF. In DNA form, the CDR3 reads TGTGCCAGCAGTTTATCGGGGGGAGGGCAGTTTGAAGCTTTCTTT. This chain joins TRBV27 and TRBJ1-1; possible D gene TRBD1, 5 bases. This CDR3 has 15 residues. Germline CDR1 and CDR2: MNHEY and SMNVEV (reference sequence). Trimming pared 0 bases from V and 7 bases from J, leaving 15 bases between.

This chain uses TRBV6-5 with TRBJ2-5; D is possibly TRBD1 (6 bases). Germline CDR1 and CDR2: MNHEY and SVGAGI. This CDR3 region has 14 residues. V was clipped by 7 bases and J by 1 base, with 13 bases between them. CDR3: CASKTQGPQETQYF. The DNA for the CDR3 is TGTGCCAGCAAAACTCAGGGGCCCCAAGAGACCCAGTACTTC.

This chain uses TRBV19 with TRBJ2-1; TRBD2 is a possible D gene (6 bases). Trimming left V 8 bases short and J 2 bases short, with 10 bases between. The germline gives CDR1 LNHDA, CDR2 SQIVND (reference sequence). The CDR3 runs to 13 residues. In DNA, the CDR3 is TGTGCCAGTCGGAGGGATCCCTACAATGAGCAGTTCTTC. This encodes CASRRDPYNEQFF.

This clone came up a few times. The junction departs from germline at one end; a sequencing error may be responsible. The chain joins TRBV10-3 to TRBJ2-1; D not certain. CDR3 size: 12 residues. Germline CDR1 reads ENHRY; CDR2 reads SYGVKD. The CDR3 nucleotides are TGTGCCATCGCCTACTCCGACAATGAGCAGTTCTTC. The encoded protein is CAIAYSDNEQFF.

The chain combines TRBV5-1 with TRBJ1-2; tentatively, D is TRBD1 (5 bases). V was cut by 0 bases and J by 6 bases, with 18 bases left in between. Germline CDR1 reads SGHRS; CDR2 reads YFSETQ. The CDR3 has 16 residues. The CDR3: CASSLDRLARVDGYTF. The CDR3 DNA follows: TGCGCCAGCAGCTTGGATCGGCTGGCCAGGGTCGATGGCTACACCTTC.

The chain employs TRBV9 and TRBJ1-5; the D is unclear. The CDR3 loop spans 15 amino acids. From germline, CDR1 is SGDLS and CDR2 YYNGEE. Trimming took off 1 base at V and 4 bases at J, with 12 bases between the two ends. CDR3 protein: CASSVTQFPNQPQHF. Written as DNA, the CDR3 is TGTGCCAGCAGCGTAACGCAGTTTCCTAATCAGCCCCAGCATTTT.

The chain's CDR3 is CAISPSSDTQYF. In nucleotides, the CDR3 is TGTGCCATCAGTCCCTCCTCAGATACGCAGTATTTT. The gene calls are TRBV10-3 and TRBJ2-3, with unresolved D. This CDR3 is built from 12 residues. Germline assignment: CDR1 ENHRY and CDR2 SYGVKD. Deletions cut 5 bases from V and 4 bases from J, with 7 bases between.

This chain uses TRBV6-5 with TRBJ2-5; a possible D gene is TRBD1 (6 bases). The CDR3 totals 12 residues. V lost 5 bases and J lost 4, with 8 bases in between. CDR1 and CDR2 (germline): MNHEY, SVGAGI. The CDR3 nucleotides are TGTGCCAGCAGTCAGGGGACAGAGACCCAGTACTTC. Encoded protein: CASSQGTETQYF.

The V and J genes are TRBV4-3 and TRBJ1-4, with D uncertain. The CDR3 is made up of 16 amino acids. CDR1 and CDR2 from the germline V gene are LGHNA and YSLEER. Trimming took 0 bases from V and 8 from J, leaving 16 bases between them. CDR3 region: CASSQDFEGLEEKLFF. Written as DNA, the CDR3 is TGCGCCAGCAGCCAAGATTTTGAGGGTTTGGAGGAAAAACTGTTTTTT.

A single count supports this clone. The CDR3 nucleotides read TGTGCCAGCTCACCAGGACAGACGAACACCTTC. This gives the protein CASSPGQTNTF. J is TRBJ1-2 and V is TRBV18; possibly TRBD1 for D (6 bases). The CDR3 is 11 amino acids. Germline V gene sequence: CDR1 KGHSH, CDR2 LQKENI. Trimming cost V 2 bases and J 12 bases, with 10 bases left between them.

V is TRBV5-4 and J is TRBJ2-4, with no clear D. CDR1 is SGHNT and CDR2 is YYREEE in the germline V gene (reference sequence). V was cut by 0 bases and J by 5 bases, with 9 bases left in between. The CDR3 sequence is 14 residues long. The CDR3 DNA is TGTGCCAGCAGCTTGGATTACTTGCAAAACATTCAGTACTTC. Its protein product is CASSLDYLQNIQYF. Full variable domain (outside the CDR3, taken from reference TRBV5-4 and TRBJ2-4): ETGVTQSPTHLIKTRGQQVTLRCSSQSGHNTVSWYQQALGQGPQFIFQYYREEENGRGNFPPRFSGLQFPNYSSELNVNALELDDSALYLCASSLDYLQNIQYFGAGTRLSVL.

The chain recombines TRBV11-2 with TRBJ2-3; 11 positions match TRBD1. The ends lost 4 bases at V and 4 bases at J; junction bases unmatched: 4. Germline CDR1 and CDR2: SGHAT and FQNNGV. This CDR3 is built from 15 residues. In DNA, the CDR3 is TGTGCCAGCAGCTCCTCGGGACAGGGGGCAGATACGCAGTATTTT. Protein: CASSSSGQGADTQYF.

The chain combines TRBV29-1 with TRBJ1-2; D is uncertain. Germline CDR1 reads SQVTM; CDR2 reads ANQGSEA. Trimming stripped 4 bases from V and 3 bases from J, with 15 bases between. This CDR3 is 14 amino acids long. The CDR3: CSVGGAHQYYGYTF. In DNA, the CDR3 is TGCAGCGTTGGCGGCGCTCACCAATACTATGGCTACACCTTC. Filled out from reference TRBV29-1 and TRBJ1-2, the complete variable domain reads SAVISQKPSRDICQRGTSLTIQCQVDSQVTMMFWYRQQPGQSLTLIATANQGSEATYESGFVIDKFPISRPNLTFSTLTVSNMSPEDSSIYLCSVGGAHQYYGYTFGSGTRLTVV.

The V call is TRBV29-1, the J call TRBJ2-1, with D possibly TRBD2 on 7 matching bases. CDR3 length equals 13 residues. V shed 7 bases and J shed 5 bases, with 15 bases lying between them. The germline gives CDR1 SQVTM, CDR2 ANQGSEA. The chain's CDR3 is CSGGGGLHNEQFF. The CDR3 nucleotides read TGCAGCGGAGGGGGGGGGTTGCACAATGAGCAGTTCTTC.

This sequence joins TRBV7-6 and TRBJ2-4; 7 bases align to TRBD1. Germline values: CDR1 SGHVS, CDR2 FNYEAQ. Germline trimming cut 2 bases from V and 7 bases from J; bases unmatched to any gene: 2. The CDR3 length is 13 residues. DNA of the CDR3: TGTGCCAGCAGCTTACAACAGGGGAACATTCAGTACTTC. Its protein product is CASSLQQGNIQYF. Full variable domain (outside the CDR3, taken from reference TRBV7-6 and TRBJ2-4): GAGVSQSPRYKVTKRGQDVALRCDPISGHVSLYWYRQALGQGPEFLTYFNYEAQQDKSGLPNDRFSAERPEGSISTLTIQRTEQRDSAMYRCASSLQQGNIQYFGAGTRLSVL.

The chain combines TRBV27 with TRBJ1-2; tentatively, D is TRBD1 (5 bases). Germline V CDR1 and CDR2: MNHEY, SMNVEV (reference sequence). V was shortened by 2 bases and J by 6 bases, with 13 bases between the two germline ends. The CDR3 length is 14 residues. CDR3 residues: CASSLGMTDHGYTF. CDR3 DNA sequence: TGTGCCAGCAGTTTAGGCATGACAGACCATGGCTACACCTTC.

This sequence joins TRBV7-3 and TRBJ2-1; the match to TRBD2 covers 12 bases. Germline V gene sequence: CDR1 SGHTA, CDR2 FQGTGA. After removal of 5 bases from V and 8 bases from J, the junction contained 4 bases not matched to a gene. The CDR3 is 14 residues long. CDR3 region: CASSLAGGGYEQFF. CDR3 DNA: TGTGCCAGCAGCCTAGCGGGAGGGGGGTATGAGCAGTTCTTC.

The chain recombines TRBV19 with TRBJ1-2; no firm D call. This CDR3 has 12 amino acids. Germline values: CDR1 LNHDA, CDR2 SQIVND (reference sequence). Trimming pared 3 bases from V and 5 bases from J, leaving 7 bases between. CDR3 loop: CASSITEYGYTF. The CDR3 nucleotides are TGTGCCAGTAGTATCACGGAGTATGGCTACACCTTC. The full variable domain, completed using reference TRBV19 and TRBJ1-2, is DGGITQSPKYLFRKEGQNVTLSCEQNLNHDAMYWYRQDPGQGLRLIYYSQIVNDFQKGDIAEGYSVSREKKESFPLTVTSAQKNPTAFYLCASSITEYGYTFGSGTRLTVV.

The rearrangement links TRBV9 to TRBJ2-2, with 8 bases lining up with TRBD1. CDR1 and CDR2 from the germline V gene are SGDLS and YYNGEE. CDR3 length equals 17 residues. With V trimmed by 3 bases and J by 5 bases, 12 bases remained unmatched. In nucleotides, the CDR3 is TGTGCCAGCAGCGCGGGGGTGCCCAGGGGGCTGACCGGGGAGCTGTTTTTT. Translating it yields CASSAGVPRGLTGELFF.

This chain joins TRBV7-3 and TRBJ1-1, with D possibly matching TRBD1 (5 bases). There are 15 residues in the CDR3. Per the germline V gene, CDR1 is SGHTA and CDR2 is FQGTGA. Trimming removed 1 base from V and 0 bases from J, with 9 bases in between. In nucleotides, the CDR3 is TGTGCCAGCAGCTTAAACTCGGGGGTGAACACTGAAGCTTTCTTT. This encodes CASSLNSGVNTEAFF.

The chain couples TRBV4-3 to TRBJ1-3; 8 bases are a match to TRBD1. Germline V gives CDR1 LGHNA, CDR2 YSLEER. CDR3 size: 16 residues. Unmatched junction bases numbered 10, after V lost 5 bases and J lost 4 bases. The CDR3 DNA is TGCGCCAGCAGCACCCAACCGACAGGGGAAGGAAACACCATATATTTT. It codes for CASSTQPTGEGNTIYF.